A single sample is the source of the 13 T cell receptor beta chains below, sequenced in a study of Ad26.COV2.S vaccination and SARS-CoV-2 variants. Measured with immunoSEQ multiplex PCR; TCRdb has only the in-frame clones, and not every one. Of roughly 380,000 clones detected, 88% appear once; the ten largest clones hold approximately 4%. As for treatment: some 19 received Ad26.COV2.S at low or high dose, single or two shots; several received placebo; per-sample allocation not given. Specimen acquisition occurred on day 63 following the initial vaccine or placebo injection. The source was peripheral blood, collected in a trial of Ad26.COV2.S vaccine versus placebo. The receptors here all came from a person between 18 and 65 years old who received the Ad26.COV2.S COVID-19 vaccine or a placebo.

This clone was seen just once. The chain carries TRBV30 and TRBJ2-5, with D maybe TRBD1 (7 bases). This CDR3 is built from 12 residues. V shed 5 bases and J shed 5 bases, with 12 bases lying between them. Germline-derived CDR1 and CDR2 are GTSNPN and SVGIG (reference sequence). The CDR3 bases are TGTGCCTGGGCACAGGGGAGGGAGACCCAGTACTTC. It encodes CAWAQGRETQYF.

This clone showed up just once. The rearrangement links TRBV3-1 (or the pseudogene TRBV3-2) to TRBJ1-5; D possibly corresponds to TRBD1 (5 bases). Trimming took off 4 bases at V and 4 bases at J, with 8 bases between the two ends. The germline CDR1 and CDR2 sequences are LGHDT and YNNKEL (reference sequence). The CDR3 loop spans 13 amino acids. The CDR3 nucleotides are TGTGCCAGCAGCCTCCGACAGAATCAGCCCCAGCATTTT. This gives the protein CASSLRQNQPQHF.

The rearrangement links TRBV19 to TRBJ2-3; a weak D match, TRBD1 (6 bases). The V end lost 1 base, the J end lost 5 bases, and 7 bases lay between the germline ends. Germline V gene lookup returns CDR1 LNHDA and CDR2 SQIVND (reference sequence). The CDR3 covers 13 residues. The CDR3 reads CASSIGGGDTQYF. CDR3 DNA: TGTGCCAGTAGTATAGGAGGGGGAGATACGCAGTATTTT. Full variable domain (rest looked up from reference TRBV19 and TRBJ2-3): DGGITQSPKYLFRKEGQNVTLSCEQNLNHDAMYWYRQDPGQGLRLIYYSQIVNDFQKGDIAEGYSVSREKKESFPLTVTSAQKNPTAFYLCASSIGGGDTQYFGPGTRLTVL.

The chain uses TRBV30 and TRBJ2-3; D uncertain. Trimming shortened V by 0 bases and J by 4 bases, and 11 bases separated the two germline ends. This CDR3 is 14 amino acids long. Germline V gives CDR1 GTSNPN, CDR2 SVGIG (reference sequence). CDR3 amino acids: CAWSVREGADTQYF. Written as DNA, the CDR3 is TGTGCCTGGAGTGTAAGGGAAGGAGCAGATACGCAGTATTTT.

The gene calls are TRBV10-3 and TRBJ2-7, with 7 bases aligning to TRBD1. CDR1 ENHRY and CDR2 SYGVKD come from the germline V gene. Trimming at V came to 2 bases and at J to 2 bases, leaving 6 bases not matched to a gene. This CDR3 comprises 15 residues. CDR3 DNA sequence: TGTGCCATCAGTGAGGGAGCCGGGACAGCCTACGAGCAGTACTTC. It encodes CAISEGAGTAYEQYF.

The chain uses TRBV29-1 and TRBJ2-7; 11 bases are shared with TRBD2. Trimming removed 4 bases from V and 3 bases from J; junction bases left unmatched: 2. Germline-derived CDR1 and CDR2 are SQVTM and ANQGSEA. The CDR3 is made up of 13 amino acids. This chain's CDR3 is CSVGTSGGYEQYF. CDR3 DNA: TGCAGCGTTGGTACTAGCGGGGGCTACGAGCAGTACTTC.

The CDR3 DNA reads as TGTGCCACCAGCCCGCCGGGGCAGGGCAATCAGCCCCAGCATTTT. It codes for CATSPPGQGNQPQHF. The V gene is TRBV15, the J gene TRBJ1-5; TRBD1 is a possible D gene (5 bases). CDR3 length: 15 residues. Germline CDR1 reads LNHNV; CDR2 reads YYDKDF (reference sequence). Between the trimmed V and J ends, which lost 5 bases and 2 bases, there was a span of 13 bases.

The chain carries TRBV7-9 and TRBJ1-2; tentative D call: TRBD1 (5 bases). The CDR3 has 14 amino acids. Between the trimmed V and J ends, which lost 1 base and 4 bases, there was a span of 10 bases. The V gene's germline CDR1 is SEHNR and CDR2 FQNEAQ (reference sequence). The CDR3 DNA reads TGTGCCAGCAGCTTAGGGACATCAACCTATGGCTACACCTTC. Its translation is CASSLGTSTYGYTF.

In its sample, this clone was seen many times. This rearrangement joins TRBV3-1 (or the pseudogene TRBV3-2) to TRBJ1-3, with D perhaps matching TRBD1 (5 bases). Per the germline V gene, CDR1 is LGHDT and CDR2 is YNNKEL (reference sequence). V lost 5 bases, J lost 0 bases, and 8 bases lay in between. The CDR3 contains 14 residues. CDR3 bases: TGTGCCAGCAGCTTACAGGCCTCTGGAAACACCATATATTTT. This codes for CASSLQASGNTIYF.

The V and J genes are TRBV6-6 and TRBJ2-7; D remains unclear. Trimming took off 7 bases at V and 6 bases at J, with 19 bases between the two ends. Germline CDR1 reads MNHNY; CDR2 reads SVGAGI (reference sequence). This CDR3 is 14 amino acids long. Here the CDR3 reads CASTFLVVGGEQYF. The CDR3 coding sequence is TGTGCCAGCACCTTCCTTGTGGTGGGCGGCGAGCAGTACTTC.

V is TRBV4-1 and J is TRBJ1-6, with a weak D call TRBD1 (6 bases). The V gene's germline CDR1 is MGHRA and CDR2 YSYEKL. The CDR3 has 20 residues. Trimming removed 1 base at V and 4 bases at J, with 23 bases between. The CDR3 region has the DNA TGCGCCAGCAGCCAAGTGGTAGCCAGGGGAAGGTCTCATTATAATTCACCCCTCCACTTT. Translation: CASSQVVARGRSHYNSPLHF.

The genes are TRBV28 and TRBJ2-7; the match to TRBD1 covers 7 bases. Losses at the gene ends were 7 bases for V and 5 bases for J; bases not matched to a gene: 5. Germline lookup yields CDR1 MDHEN and CDR2 SYDVKM. The CDR3 length is 12 residues. CDR3 loop: CASTDRVNEQYF. DNA for the CDR3: TGTGCCAGCACCGACAGGGTCAACGAGCAGTACTTC.

The chain is built from TRBV6-6 and TRBJ2-2, with D unclear. Per germline, CDR1 MNHNY and CDR2 SVGAGI (reference sequence). This CDR3 contains 14 residues. V lost 6 bases and J lost 1, with 9 bases in between. In nucleotides, the CDR3 is TGTGCCAGCAGGTCCACATGGAACACCGGGGAGCTGTTTTTT. This gives the protein CASRSTWNTGELFF.